The next 9 T cell receptor beta chains were all read from a single sample in a study of cytomegalovirus exposure and HLA in healthy donors. PCR primers comprised 60 Vbeta and 13 Jbeta primers. Clones were sequenced by immunoSEQ multiplex PCR, and TCRdb holds only the in-frame ones, with some missing. The data contain approximately 120,000 clones, roughly 75% of them singletons. The specimen was PBMCs. Receptors were obtained from a female donor in good health and CMV-seronegative.

J is TRBJ2-7 and V is TRBV4-2; no definite D call. The CDR3 loop spans 14 amino acids. Trimming removed 0 bases from V and 5 bases from J, with 11 bases in between. From germline, CDR1 is LGHNA and CDR2 YNFKEQ. The CDR3 spells CASSQDVRSDEQYF. CDR3 DNA sequence: TGTGCCAGCAGCCAAGATGTCCGCTCGGACGAGCAGTACTTC.

The CDR3 bases are TGTGCCAGTAGTAGGACAGGGAGCATGAACACTGAAGCTTTCTTT. This encodes CASSRTGSMNTEAFF. The chain carries TRBV19 and TRBJ1-1; 8 bases match TRBD1. J was trimmed by 0 bases and V by 4 bases; bases with no gene match: 4. Germline assignment: CDR1 LNHDA and CDR2 SQIVND (reference sequence). This CDR3 region has 15 residues.

The chain carries TRBV2 and TRBJ2-2; tentative D call: TRBD2 (6 bases). The CDR3 loop spans 14 amino acids. In germline, CDR1 is SNHLY, CDR2 FYNNEI. The V end was cut by 4 bases, the J end by 4 bases, with 10 bases between. The chain's CDR3 is CASSGTTLTGELFF. The CDR3 coding sequence is TGTGCCAGCAGTGGGACTACCCTCACCGGGGAGCTGTTTTTT.

This clone was picked up one time. The chain recombines TRBV28 with TRBJ1-2; the match to TRBD1 covers 7 bases. The CDR3 is 15 residues long. The V gene end was trimmed by 6 bases and the J gene end by 1 base; junction bases not matched to a gene: 8. Germline V lookup: CDR1 MDHEN, CDR2 SYDVKM. CDR3 protein: CASSRRTGFNYGYTF. Here the CDR3 DNA reads TGTGCCAGCAGCCGCAGGACAGGTTTTAACTATGGCTACACCTTC.

V usage is TRBV4-1 and J usage is TRBJ2-1, with 7 bases fitting TRBD2. Trimming at V came to 4 bases and at J to 5 bases, leaving 5 bases not matched to a gene. Per the germline V gene, CDR1 is MGHRA and CDR2 is YSYEKL. The CDR3 has 14 residues. CDR3 in DNA: TGCGCCAGCAGCCCTGCTAGCGGACACAATGAGCAGTTCTTC. Translating it yields CASSPASGHNEQFF.

The chain links TRBV4-1 to TRBJ1-1; no reliable D call. The germline gives CDR1 MGHRA, CDR2 YSYEKL. V lost 0 bases and J lost 4, with 12 bases in between. The CDR3 contains 15 residues. The CDR3 DNA is TGCGCCAGCAGCCAAGATGGTCGGCGGTCCACTGAAGCTTTCTTT. Its protein product is CASSQDGRRSTEAFF.

V and J are TRBV5-8 and TRBJ2-5; TRBD2 matches at 14 bases. Trimming removed 7 bases from V and 4 bases from J; junction bases left unmatched: 12. The CDR3 contains 17 residues. The germline gives CDR1 SGHTS, CDR2 YDEGEE. CDR3 sequence (DNA): TGTGCCAGCGGCATGACTAGCGGGAGGGTCGGAAGAGAGACCCAGTACTTC. Translation: CASGMTSGRVGRETQYF.

With respect to this clone: Sequence at one end of the junction differs from germline and may be a read error. V is TRBV29-1 and J is TRBJ2-1, with 8 bases matching TRBD2. CDR1 SQVTM and CDR2 ANQGSEA come from the germline V gene. The CDR3 has 11 residues. CDR3 coding DNA: TGCAGCGTTGAAGACCGGGAGGGTACTATCTTC. Translating it yields CSVEDREGTIF.

Comment on this clone: Other DNA sequences within the sample encode an identical CDR3. This chain connects TRBV13 to TRBJ1-6; 10 bases are a match to TRBD1. The length of the CDR3 is 15 residues. Germline loops: CDR1 PRHDT, CDR2 FYEKMQ (reference sequence). V trimming: 5 bases; J trimming: 9 bases; junction bases outside the gene matches: 7. CDR3 in amino acids: CASSLGDRGGSPLHF. The CDR3 bases are TGTGCCAGCAGCCTGGGGGACAGGGGTGGTTCACCCCTCCACTTT.